The following is a TCR beta chain sequence with its context. These data come from a study of blood T cell repertoires in COVID-19. This CDR3 region has 14 residues. The germline gives CDR1 GTSNPN, CDR2 SVGIG (reference sequence). V gave up 0 bases and J gave up 4 bases, with 12 bases separating them. This table comes from immunoSEQ multiplex PCR, and its TCRdb copy is limited to in-frame clones, with some not included. The table lists around 100,000 clones, approximately 90% of them singletons. Input material: peripheral blood. This chain links TRBV30 with TRBJ1-2; D is perhaps TRBD1 (6 bases). This receptor was obtained from a woman older than 75 with acute or convalescent COVID-19. Written as DNA, the CDR3 is TGTGCCTGGAGTGTACGACAGGACGGCTATGGCTACACCTTC. Amino acid sequence: CAWSVRQDGYGYTF. The whole variable domain, remainder taken from reference TRBV30 and TRBJ1-2, is SQTIHQWPATLVQPVGSPLSLECTVEGTSNPNLYWYRQAAGRGLQLLFYSVGIGQISSEVPQNLSASRPQDRQFILSSKKLLLSDSGFYLCAWSVRQDGYGYTFGSGTRLTVV.